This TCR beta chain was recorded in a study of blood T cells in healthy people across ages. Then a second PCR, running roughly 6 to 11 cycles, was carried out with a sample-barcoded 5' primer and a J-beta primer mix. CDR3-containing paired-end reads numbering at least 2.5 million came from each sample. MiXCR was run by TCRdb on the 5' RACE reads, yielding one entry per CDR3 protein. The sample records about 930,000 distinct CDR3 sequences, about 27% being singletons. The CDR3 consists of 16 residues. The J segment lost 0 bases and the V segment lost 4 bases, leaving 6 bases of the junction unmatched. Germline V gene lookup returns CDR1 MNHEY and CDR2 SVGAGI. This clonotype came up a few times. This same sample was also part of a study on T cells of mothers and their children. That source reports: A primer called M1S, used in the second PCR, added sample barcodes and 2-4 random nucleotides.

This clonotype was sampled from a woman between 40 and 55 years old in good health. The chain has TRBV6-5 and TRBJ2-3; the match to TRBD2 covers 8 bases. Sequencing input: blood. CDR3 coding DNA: TGTGCCAGCAGTTTTTGGGGCGGGGGGAGCACAGATACGCAGTATTTT. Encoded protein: CASSFWGGGSTDTQYF.